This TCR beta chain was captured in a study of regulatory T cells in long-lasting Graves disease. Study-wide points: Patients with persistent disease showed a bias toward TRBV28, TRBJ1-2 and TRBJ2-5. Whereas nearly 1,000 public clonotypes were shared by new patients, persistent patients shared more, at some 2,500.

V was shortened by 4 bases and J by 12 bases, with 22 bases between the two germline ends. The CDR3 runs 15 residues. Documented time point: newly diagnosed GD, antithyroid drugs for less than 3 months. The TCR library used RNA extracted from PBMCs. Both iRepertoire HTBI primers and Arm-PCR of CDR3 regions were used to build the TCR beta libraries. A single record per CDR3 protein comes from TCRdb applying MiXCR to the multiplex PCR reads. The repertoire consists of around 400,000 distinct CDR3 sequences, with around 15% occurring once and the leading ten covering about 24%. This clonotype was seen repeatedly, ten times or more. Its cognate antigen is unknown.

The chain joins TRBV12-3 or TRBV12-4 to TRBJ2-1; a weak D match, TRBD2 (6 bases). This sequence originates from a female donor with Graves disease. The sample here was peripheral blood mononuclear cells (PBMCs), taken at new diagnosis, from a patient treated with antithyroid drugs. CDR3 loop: CASSSQRDSKKRQFF. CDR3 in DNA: TGTGCCAGCAGTTCCCAACGGGACTCCAAAAAACGGCAGTTCTTC.